The 24 T cell receptor beta chains below all came from one sample that was sequenced in a study of control samples from healthy donors and cancer patients. Profiled with immunoSEQ multiplex PCR; TCRdb holds only in-frame clones, not every one. This table holds approximately 180,000 clones, 75% to 95% found once. The sample taken for sequencing was blood. The receptors here all came from a woman aged 35 to 49 in good health.

Turning to this clone: Additional DNA sequences in this sample encode the identical CDR3. The chain employs TRBV20-1 and TRBJ2-5, with D perhaps being TRBD1 or TRBD2 (5 bases each). The V gene lost 5 bases and the J gene lost 1 base, with 5 bases spanning the gap. The CDR3 loop spans 11 amino acids. Germline V gene lookup returns CDR1 DFQATT and CDR2 SNEGSKA (reference sequence). CDR3 sequence: CSAGGQETQYF. The CDR3 nucleotides read TGCAGTGCTGGGGGCCAAGAGACCCAGTACTTC.

This clone has a handful of counts. This rearrangement joins TRBV12-5 to TRBJ1-4; D is uncertain. CDR1 and CDR2 from the germline V gene are LGHNT and FRNRAP. The CDR3 totals 11 residues. Deletions cut 3 bases from V and 8 bases from J, with 4 bases between. The CDR3 bases are TGTGCTAGTGGTTTCCAGGAAAAACTGTTTTTT. Residues: CASGFQEKLFF.

The chain employs TRBV4-2 and TRBJ2-1; 7 bases are shared with TRBD1. Germline V gene lookup returns CDR1 LGHNA and CDR2 YNFKEQ. With V trimmed by 4 bases and J by 3 bases, 12 bases remained unmatched. CDR3 size: 17 residues. CDR3 sequence (DNA): TGTGCCAGCAGCCTCACAAGGTTGGCAGGGGGCTACAATGAGCAGTTCTTC. As protein: CASSLTRLAGGYNEQFF.

The gene calls are TRBV7-8 and TRBJ1-4; D uncertain. V lost 1 base and J 8 bases, leaving 20 bases between the germline ends. The CDR3 length is 17 residues. Looked up from germline, CDR1 is SGHVS and CDR2 is FQNEAQ. CDR3: CASSLVVIGPSGEKLFF. The DNA for the CDR3 is TGTGCCAGCAGCTTAGTAGTAATAGGGCCGTCGGGAGAAAAACTGTTTTTT.

This chain links TRBV4-1 with TRBJ1-3, with D possibly matching TRBD1 (5 bases). The length of the CDR3 is 15 residues. The V gene lost 4 bases and the J gene lost 3 bases, with 13 bases spanning the gap. The V gene's germline CDR1 is MGHRA and CDR2 YSYEKL. The CDR3 sequence is CASSPDRSFGNTIYF. The CDR3 DNA reads as TGCGCCAGCAGCCCTGACAGATCCTTTGGAAACACCATATATTTT.

The chain is built from TRBV18 and TRBJ1-4; D possibly corresponds to TRBD1 (6 bases). Germline lookup yields CDR1 KGHSH and CDR2 LQKENI. The CDR3 length is 16 residues. Trimming shortened V by 1 base and J by 7 bases, and 16 bases separated the two germline ends. For the CDR3, the DNA is TGTGCCAGCTCACCACTAATACAGGGAGTAGGTGAAAAACTGTTTTTT. Its translation: CASSPLIQGVGEKLFF.

The chain recombines TRBV7-7 with TRBJ2-5, with D perhaps TRBD2 (6 bases). The CDR3 totals 15 residues. Germline V gene lookup returns CDR1 SSHAT and CDR2 FNYEAQ (reference sequence). Between the trimmed V and J ends, which lost 4 bases and 3 bases, there was a span of 15 bases. The CDR3 sequence is CASSSGGGSKETQYF. The CDR3 DNA reads TGTGCCAGCAGCTCCGGGGGAGGATCCAAAGAGACCCAGTACTTC.

J is TRBJ2-7 and V is TRBV6-2 or TRBV6-3; D is unresolved. Looked up from germline, CDR1 is MNHEY and CDR2 is SVGEGT. The CDR3 loop spans 14 amino acids. V lost 6 bases and J lost 2, with 14 bases in between. This CDR3 reads CASSFELTTYEQYF. CDR3 sequence (DNA): TGTGCCAGCAGCTTCGAGCTAACTACCTACGAGCAGTACTTC.

As for this clone: Germline and junction disagree at one end, which may indicate a read error. V usage is TRBV11-3 and J usage is TRBJ2-5, with D perhaps matching TRBD2 (6 bases). CDR1 SGHNT and CDR2 YENEEA come from the germline V gene. CDR3 size: 14 residues. The CDR3 region has the DNA TGTGCCAGCAGCTTAGGGGGGGAGCAAGAGGCCCAGTACTTC. Protein sequence: CASSLGGEQEAQYF.

The rearrangement joins TRBV7-8 to TRBJ1-5; 7 bases are shared with TRBD1. CDR1 is SGHVS and CDR2 is FQNEAQ in the germline V gene. V shed 5 bases, J shed 5 bases, and the junction held 3 bases outside the gene matches. The CDR3 consists of 13 residues. The CDR3 here is CASSRGQDQPQHF. CDR3 nucleotide sequence: TGTGCCAGCAGCCGCGGACAGGATCAGCCCCAGCATTTT.

This sequence joins TRBV3-1 (or the pseudogene TRBV3-2) and TRBJ1-5; 7 bases map to TRBD1. CDR1 is LGHDT and CDR2 is YNNKEL in the germline V gene (reference sequence). The trim removed 4 bases at V and 5 bases at J, leaving 11 bases unmatched. CDR3 length: 16 amino acids. The CDR3 loop reads CASSLTRTGVDQPQHF. In DNA form, the CDR3 reads TGTGCCAGCAGCCTAACCCGGACAGGTGTCGATCAGCCCCAGCATTTT.

CDR3 bases: TGTGCCAGCAGTACCGGACTAGATGCAGATACGCAGTATTTT. Its translation: CASSTGLDADTQYF. V is TRBV6-5 and J is TRBJ2-3; 7 nucleotides agree with TRBD2. Trimming cost V 5 bases and J 4 bases; bases outside gene matches: 6. The CDR3 sequence is 14 residues long. Germline lookup yields CDR1 MNHEY and CDR2 SVGAGI.

Only one count was recorded for this clone. V usage is TRBV20-1 and J usage is TRBJ2-5; D is uncertain. V gave up 5 bases and J gave up 2 bases, with 6 bases separating them. This CDR3 is 11 amino acids long. Per the germline V gene, CDR1 is DFQATT and CDR2 is SNEGSKA (reference sequence). CDR3 DNA sequence: TGCAGTGCTCGGAAACAAGAGACCCAGTACTTC. Residues: CSARKQETQYF.

This clone was counted a few times. The chain recombines TRBV10-3 with TRBJ2-1; tentatively, D is TRBD1 or TRBD2 (5 bases each). This CDR3 region has 13 residues. V lost 3 bases and J lost 13, with 16 bases in between. The germline gives CDR1 ENHRY, CDR2 SYGVKD. In DNA form, the CDR3 reads TGTGCCATCAGTGACCAAAGGACTGGGGGACAGTTCTTC. Protein product: CAISDQRTGGQFF.

The gene calls are TRBV5-1 and TRBJ2-3; TRBD2 might be the D (5 bases). Germline V gene data show CDR1 as SGHRS and CDR2 as YFSETQ. V gave up 4 bases and J gave up 6 bases, with 9 bases separating them. CDR3 length: 12 amino acids. The CDR3 protein is CASSHPGDTQYF. CDR3 bases: TGCGCCAGCAGCCACCCGGGGGATACGCAGTATTTT.

The chain recombines TRBV6-6 with TRBJ1-4; D possibly corresponds to TRBD1 (5 bases). Germline CDR1 MNHNY, CDR2 SVGAGI (reference sequence). Deletions cut 0 bases from V and 5 bases from J, with 10 bases between. The CDR3 is made up of 15 amino acids. As DNA, the CDR3 is TGTGCCAGCAGTTACTCGATGGGGGGGAATGAAAAACTGTTTTTT. It encodes CASSYSMGGNEKLFF.

The chain employs TRBV5-6 and TRBJ2-7, with 8 bases lining up with TRBD1. The CDR3 spans 15 residues. V gave up 4 bases and J gave up 5 bases; unmatched junction bases: 11. Per germline, CDR1 SGHDT and CDR2 YYEEEE. The CDR3 here is CASSKTTGVTNEQYF. As DNA, the CDR3 is TGTGCCAGCAGCAAAACGACAGGGGTGACAAACGAGCAGTACTTC.

This clone is a singleton in its sample. The chain has TRBV7-9 and TRBJ1-4; 9 bases are a match to TRBD1. The germline CDR1 and CDR2 sequences are SEHNR and FQNEAQ (reference sequence). The trim removed 4 bases at V and 4 bases at J, leaving 4 bases unmatched. This CDR3 has 15 residues. The CDR3 here is CASSSGDRDNEKLFF. The CDR3 bases are TGTGCCAGCAGCTCTGGGGACAGGGATAATGAAAAACTGTTTTTT.

The rearrangement uses TRBV11-2 and TRBJ1-4, with 7 positions matching TRBD1. With V trimmed by 1 base and J by 4 bases, 6 bases remained unmatched. The CDR3 runs to 16 residues. Germline V gene data show CDR1 as SGHAT and CDR2 as FQNNGV. The CDR3 is CASSLVGHRGNEKLFF. The CDR3 coding sequence is TGTGCCAGCAGCTTAGTGGGTCACAGGGGTAATGAAAAACTGTTTTTT.

The chain carries TRBV5-5 and TRBJ1-6; a weak D match, TRBD1 (5 bases). Trimming removed 1 base from V and 6 bases from J, with 17 bases in between. Germline lookup yields CDR1 SGHKS and CDR2 YYEKEE (reference sequence). The CDR3 runs 17 residues. The CDR3 DNA sequence: TGTGCCAGCAGCTTGCTCCTGAAAGGGGTTTTTAATTCACCCCTCCACTTT. Encoded protein: CASSLLLKGVFNSPLHF.

The chain recombines TRBV11-2 with TRBJ1-6; no firm D call. Germline values: CDR1 SGHAT, CDR2 FQNNGV. The CDR3 is 14 amino acids. The V end lost 5 bases, the J end lost 3 bases, and 8 bases lay between the germline ends. The CDR3 protein is CASSLGVYNSPLHF. CDR3 coding DNA: TGTGCCAGCAGCCTGGGAGTCTATAATTCACCCCTCCACTTT.

This chain links TRBV29-1 with TRBJ2-5; D is undetermined. Deletions cut 5 bases from V and 5 bases from J, with 15 bases between. Germline CDR1 is SQVTM and CDR2 is ANQGSEA. This CDR3 is built from 13 residues. CDR3 in amino acids: CSVRTMSRETQYF. CDR3 DNA sequence: TGCAGCGTTCGGACCATGAGCCGGGAGACCCAGTACTTC.

The rearrangement joins TRBV5-1 to TRBJ2-7; 7 nucleotides align to TRBD2. The CDR3 spans 16 residues. CDR1 is SGHRS and CDR2 is YFSETQ in the germline V gene. The ends lost 1 base at V and 2 bases at J; junction bases unmatched: 9. The CDR3 DNA reads TGCGCCAGCAGCTTGTTCCTTCGGGGGGATACCTACGAGCAGTACTTC. Encoded protein: CASSLFLRGDTYEQYF.

This sequence joins TRBV28 and TRBJ2-5, with D hard to call. V was shortened by 2 bases and J by 2 bases, with 6 bases between the two germline ends. The CDR3 covers 13 residues. Germline CDR1 is MDHEN and CDR2 is SYDVKM. CDR3 sequence (DNA): TGTGCCAGCAGTTTAATGGGGCAAGAGACCCAGTACTTC. Translating gives CASSLMGQETQYF.